The T cell receptor (beta chain) under discussion was sequenced for a study of blood T cell repertoires in COVID-19. TCRdb's table, derived via immunoSEQ multiplex PCR, lists solely in-frame clones and lacks some. This table holds more than 200,000 clones, 84% found once. Per the germline V gene, CDR1 is SGDLS and CDR2 is YYNGEE. J gave up 5 bases and V 3 bases, and 9 bases lay outside the gene matches. This CDR3 is 16 amino acids long. The receptor was derived from a man between 60 and 75 years old with acute or convalescent COVID-19. The gene calls are TRBV9 and TRBJ2-1; 9 bases line up with TRBD1. The material sequenced was peripheral blood. The chain's CDR3 is CASSEGVWDRDNEQFF. The DNA of the CDR3 is TGTGCCAGCAGCGAGGGGGTGTGGGACAGGGACAATGAGCAGTTCTTC.